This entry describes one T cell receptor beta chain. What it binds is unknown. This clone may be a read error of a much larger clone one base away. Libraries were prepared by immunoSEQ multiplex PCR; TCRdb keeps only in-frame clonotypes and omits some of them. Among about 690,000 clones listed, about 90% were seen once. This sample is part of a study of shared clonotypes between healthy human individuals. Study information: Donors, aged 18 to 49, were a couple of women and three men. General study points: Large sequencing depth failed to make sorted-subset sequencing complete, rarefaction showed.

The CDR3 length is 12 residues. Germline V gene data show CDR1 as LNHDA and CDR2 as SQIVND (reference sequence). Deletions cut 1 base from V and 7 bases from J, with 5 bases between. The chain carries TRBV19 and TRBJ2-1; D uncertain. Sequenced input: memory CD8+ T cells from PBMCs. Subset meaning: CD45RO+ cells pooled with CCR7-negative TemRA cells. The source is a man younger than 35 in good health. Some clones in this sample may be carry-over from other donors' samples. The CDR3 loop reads CASSIGWNEQFF. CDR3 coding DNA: TGTGCCAGTAGTATAGGGTGGAATGAGCAGTTCTTC.